The 7 T cell receptor beta chains reported below all come from one sample, sequenced in a study of blood T cell dynamics during melanoma immunotherapy. The repertoire was sequenced with immunoSEQ multiplex PCR; TCRdb's copy has only in-frame clones and lacks some. The sample consists of more than 1,200 clones, 55% to 70% of them appearing once. As for time point: pre-treatment baseline. The specimen comprised central memory CD8+ T cells from blood, sampled from a patient treated with checkpoint blockade. The receptors here all came from a human donor with melanoma.

The chain employs TRBV25-1 and TRBJ2-3; TRBD2 agrees at 9 bases. V shed 0 bases and J 4 bases; nucleotides not matched to a gene: 5. There are 16 residues in the CDR3. The V gene's germline CDR1 is MGHDK and CDR2 SYGVNS. The DNA of the CDR3 is TGTGCCAGCAGTGAATATGCTAGCGGGATGGCAGATACGCAGTATTTT. Protein product: CASSEYASGMADTQYF.

The chain is built from TRBV7-2 and TRBJ2-7; 8 bases agree with TRBD1. CDR1 and CDR2 from the germline V gene are SGHTA and FQGNSA. The CDR3 spans 18 residues. J gave up 7 bases and V 4 bases, and 21 bases lay outside the gene matches. In DNA, the CDR3 is TGTGCCAGCAGCTCCGCTCGACGAACCGGGACAGGATTCCTGGAGCAGTACTTC. It is translated as CASSSARRTGTGFLEQYF.

The chain has TRBV14 and TRBJ2-1; D possibly matches TRBD1 or TRBD2 (6 bases each). Germline CDR1 SGHDN, CDR2 FVKESK. V was cut by 0 bases and J by 4 bases, with 13 bases left in between. The CDR3 runs 16 residues. The CDR3 loop is CASSQDWGGTYNEQFF. The CDR3 DNA reads TGTGCCAGCAGCCAAGATTGGGGCGGGACATACAATGAGCAGTTCTTC. The entire variable domain, with the rest obtained from reference TRBV14 and TRBJ2-1, is as follows: EAGVTQFPSHSVIEKGQTVTLRCDPISGHDNLYWYRRVMGKEIKFLLHFVKESKQDESGMPNNRFLAERTGGTYSTLKVQPAELEDSGVYFCASSQDWGGTYNEQFFGPGTRLTVL.

The V gene is TRBV7-6, the J gene TRBJ2-5; no firm D call. Trimming removed 1 base at V and 6 bases at J, with 9 bases between. The CDR3 runs to 13 residues. CDR1 is SGHVS, CDR2 FNYEAQ, per germline. The CDR3 loop is CASSLGSAKTQYF. CDR3 in DNA: TGTGCCAGCAGCTTAGGGTCAGCGAAGACCCAGTACTTC.

The J gene is TRBJ1-2, the V gene TRBV19; 7 bases agree with TRBD1. The CDR3 covers 14 residues. With V trimmed by 4 bases and J by 5 bases, 7 bases remained unmatched. CDR1 is LNHDA, CDR2 SQIVND, per germline (reference sequence). The CDR3 nucleotides read TGTGCCAGTAGTAAAAGGGGGCAGGTATATGGCTACACCTTC. Protein sequence: CASSKRGQVYGYTF. The entire variable domain, with the rest obtained from reference TRBV19 and TRBJ1-2, is as follows: DGGITQSPKYLFRKEGQNVTLSCEQNLNHDAMYWYRQDPGQGLRLIYYSQIVNDFQKGDIAEGYSVSREKKESFPLTVTSAQKNPTAFYLCASSKRGQVYGYTFGSGTRLTVV.

A few counts support this clone. The sample has other DNA sequences that encode this CDR3 too. The chain recombines TRBV9 with TRBJ2-7, with a possible D match to TRBD2 (6 bases). The CDR3 is 15 amino acids. CDR1 SGDLS and CDR2 YYNGEE come from the germline V gene. Trimming removed 0 bases from V and 1 base from J, with 11 bases in between. DNA for the CDR3: TGTGCCAGCAGCGTAGACGGGAGAACTTCCTACGAGCAGTACTTC. Protein: CASSVDGRTSYEQYF.

This chain uses TRBV27 with TRBJ2-1, with no clear D. V lost 7 bases to trimming and J lost 6 bases, with 13 bases between them. The CDR3 loop spans 13 amino acids. Germline values: CDR1 MNHEY, CDR2 SMNVEV (reference sequence). Written as DNA, the CDR3 is TGTGCCAGCACCACTCAATGGGGCAATGAGCAGTTCTTC. This codes for CASTTQWGNEQFF.